This TCR beta chain derives from a study of beta chain features in type 1 diabetes (dated by TCRdb to the late 2010s). With regard to the full study: Mean age, gender distribution, total cell number and subset yield were not different between patients and healthy donors. Across all samples, approximately 100 million sorted cells were examined, and cell number per subset correlated strongly with RNA yield. In the study, recently diagnosed type 1 diabetes patients and matched healthy donors were compared on the TCRB repertoires of their sorted circulating CD4+ T cell subsets. Whereas all 30 or so donors provided naive and central memory subsets, regulatory and stem cell-like memory subsets were isolated from just 8 patients and about 8 healthy donors. The full study reports these points: Shorter templates might have been favored by PCR, but patient and control samples were amplified and corrected together, so both groups would have been affected equally by any skew. Type 1 diabetes patients showed a moderate but significant shortening of TCRB CDR3 length in all four CD4+ subsets. Because cDNA rather than genomic DNA was sequenced, highly expressing activated cells could have been over-represented, although no difference in activation and CD3 levels was found between groups. HLA sub-analyses involved small numbers of individuals, so any influence of HLA type on TCRB rearrangement remained unresolved. Patients with type 1 diabetes made fewer insertions and deleted more nucleotides at VDJ recombination sites, implying thymic rearrangement abnormalities. Naive, central memory and regulatory TCRB repertoires appeared to be more similar among patients than among healthy donors.

The CDR3 runs 14 amino acids, cysteine and phenylalanine included. Solely the CDR3 DNA is kept, with 42 bases framed from the first base. The germline ends are 8 bases apart after V is trimmed by 5 bases and J by 0 bases. The CDR1 and CDR2 encoded by the germline V gene (reference sequence) are LNHDA and SQIVND. The entire isolated RNA was reverse transcribed using the High Capacity cDNA Reverse Transcription Kit, and thus expressed TCRB transcripts were sequenced. Naive, central memory and regulatory T cell samples underwent deep immunoSEQ sequencing, averaging around 4 million total reads per sample. Sorted cells were lysed in RLT buffer and RNA was extracted with DNase-treated RNeasy Micro or Mini kits, depending on cell number. To prevent cross-contamination, every cell subset was processed on its own, while patient and healthy donor samples were processed together. Using the immunoSEQ multiplex PCR, TCRB sequences were amplified from cDNA into 87-bp fragments spanning the CDR3 region. Amplicons were sequenced on the Illumina HiSeq platform. The original methods were these. Synthetic template baselines were used to correct PCR bias computationally, reads within Hamming distance 2 were collapsed, and singletons that could not be merged were discarded. Reads were aligned to IMGT to assign V, D and J genes, CDR3 length, and insertions or deletions at six rearrangement sites. Clonotype counts were normalized to sorted cell number within each subset before computing true diversity and Gini coefficients with the tcR R package. Repertoire sharing was quantified using the overlap coefficient calculated on TCRB nucleotide sequences. The table was pulled from immuneACCESS by TCRdb, which kept in-frame rearrangements only. Such tables lose some clones; where checked, under half of the loss comes from unresolved V genes, and the rest has no known cause. V, J and clone size derive from that table, while D and trimming were established from the DNA sequence. Across this sample there are some 130,000 clones, with around 10% seen only once. Clones ranked in the top ten supply around 0.7% of the sample.

This clone has only a few counts. This receptor's antigen is unknown. Base qualities are missing; no much larger clone stands one base away. From each donor, a single peripheral blood sample of around 120 mL on average was drawn into heparinised tubes. Using a panel that included CD45RO, CCR7, CD25, CD127, CD95 and CD27, naive, central memory, regulatory and stem cell-like memory CD4+ T cells were sorted on a BD FACSAria II. Purity was above 95% for every sorted population. Right away, PBMCs were isolated by Lymphoprep density gradient centrifugation and were stained directly, with no culture step. To minimize batch effects, samples were stained and sorted in pairs, one healthy donor with one patient per experiment.

The specimen sequenced was central memory CD4+ T cells from blood. This receptor chain uses TRBV19 and TRBJ1-3; there is no confident call for the D gene. This sequence originates from a man between 25 and 39 years old with type 1 diabetes. The CDR3 protein: CASSPGSSGNTIYF. The sequenced DNA: TGTGCCAGTAGTCCGGGGTCCTCTGGAAACACCATATATTTT.